The 11 T cell receptor beta chains below all came from one sample that was sequenced in a study of blood T cell repertoires in COVID-19 (dated by TCRdb to the early 2020s). The library came from the immunoSEQ multiplex PCR assay. As stored in TCRdb, this immuneACCESS dataset retains in-frame rearrangements with V and J assigned. A fraction of the clones does not appear; measured against another copy, unresolved V genes explain less than half of the discrepancy, and the remainder lacks a known reason. This sample has 86,000 or so clones in its table, and roughly three quarters of those were observed once. In total, the top ten clones hold roughly 10% of the sample. Sequenced: peripheral blood. The receptors come from a man in his 70s with acute or convalescent COVID-19.

The V and J genes are TRBV5-1 and TRBJ2-1, with 11 nucleotides matching TRBD2. The ends lost 3 bases at V and 0 bases at J; junction bases unmatched: 5. This CDR3 has 17 amino acids. The germline V gene has CDR1 SGHRS and CDR2 YFSETQ. The CDR3 DNA reads TGCGCCAGCAGCTCACTAGCGGGGGCGAGCTCCTACAATGAGCAGTTCTTC. Protein product: CASSSLAGASSYNEQFF.

The chain uses TRBV4-1 and TRBJ2-2, with unresolved D. The CDR3 covers 13 residues. CDR1 and CDR2 from the germline V gene are MGHRA and YSYEKL. The V gene lost 4 bases and the J gene lost 6 bases, with 9 bases spanning the gap. The CDR3 reads CASSRAQPGELFF. The CDR3 coding sequence is TGCGCCAGCAGCCGAGCGCAGCCCGGGGAGCTGTTTTTT.

This clone was seen only a few times. The V and J genes are TRBV6-2 or TRBV6-3 and TRBJ1-4; no definite D call. CDR3 length: 13 residues. Germline V lookup: CDR1 MNHEY, CDR2 SVGEGT. Trimming took 5 bases from V and 5 from J, leaving 9 bases between them. The CDR3 DNA sequence: TGTGCCAGCAGTCTACGGAGAAATGAAAAACTGTTTTTT. Its translation is CASSLRRNEKLFF.

The chain uses TRBV10-2 and TRBJ1-2; a possible D gene is TRBD1 (5 bases). Trimming stripped 7 bases from V and 8 bases from J, with 17 bases between. The germline gives CDR1 WSHSY, CDR2 SAAADI. CDR3 length: 13 residues. CDR3 nucleotides: TGCGCCAGCAATTTTCGGGGGGGGACGGGCTACACCTTC. This sequence encodes CASNFRGGTGYTF.

This chain joins TRBV5-4 and TRBJ2-7; D remains ambiguous. The CDR3 has 14 residues. Germline assignment: CDR1 SGHNT and CDR2 YYREEE (reference sequence). V shed 1 base and J shed 2 bases, with 10 bases lying between them. The DNA for the CDR3 is TGTGCCAGCAGCTTGAGTGGCAGTACCTACGAGCAGTACTTC. Amino acid sequence: CASSLSGSTYEQYF.

This clone was detected once. The V and J genes are TRBV6-5 and TRBJ2-3, with D unclear. Trimming took 2 bases from V and 1 from J, leaving 10 bases between them. The germline CDR1 and CDR2 sequences are MNHEY and SVGAGI. This CDR3 contains 15 residues. DNA for the CDR3: TGTGCCAGCAGTTACGGTAGCATCCGCACAGATACGCAGTATTTT. Residues: CASSYGSIRTDTQYF.

The chain couples TRBV5-5 to TRBJ2-5; D is perhaps TRBD1 (6 bases). Trimming pared 0 bases from V and 4 bases from J, leaving 16 bases between. This CDR3 has 16 residues. Germline V gene data show CDR1 as SGHKS and CDR2 as YYEKEE (reference sequence). CDR3 loop: CASSLARGGNRETQYF. DNA of the CDR3: TGTGCCAGCAGCTTGGCGAGAGGGGGAAATCGAGAGACCCAGTACTTC.

J is TRBJ1-1 and V is TRBV3-1 (or the pseudogene TRBV3-2); 7 bases match TRBD1. The CDR3 sequence is 14 residues long. Germline values: CDR1 LGHDT, CDR2 YNNKEL (reference sequence). Unmatched junction bases numbered 5, after V lost 5 bases and J lost 2 bases. CDR3 nucleotide sequence: TGTGCCAGCAGCTCCCGGACAGGTAACACTGAAGCTTTCTTT. It codes for CASSSRTGNTEAFF.

This clone was detected only a few times. The J gene is TRBJ2-2, the V gene TRBV11-2; 10 bases agree with TRBD2. The CDR3 covers 17 residues. Trimming cost V 0 bases and J 5 bases; bases outside gene matches: 6. Germline values: CDR1 SGHAT, CDR2 FQNNGV. The CDR3 DNA sequence: TGTGCCAGCAGCTTAGATTCGGGGACTAGCGTTACCGGGGAGCTGTTTTTT. Translating gives CASSLDSGTSVTGELFF.

V is TRBV20-1 and J is TRBJ1-4; 7 nucleotides agree with TRBD1. The CDR3 extends over 11 amino acids. The V segment lost 6 bases and the J segment 8 bases; nucleotides outside the gene matches: 3. Per germline, CDR1 DFQATT and CDR2 SNEGSKA (reference sequence). The CDR3 reads CSAFRGEKLFF. The DNA of the CDR3 is TGCAGTGCCTTCAGGGGGGAAAAACTGTTTTTT.

V and J are TRBV24-1 and TRBJ2-6; D gene ambiguous. V was trimmed by 9 bases and J by 0 bases, leaving 11 bases between them. Germline loops: CDR1 KGHDR, CDR2 SFDVKD. The CDR3 extends over 15 amino acids. As DNA, the CDR3 is TGTGCCACCGGCCCTGGTGGCTCTGGGGCCAACGTCCTGACTTTC. Encoded protein: CATGPGGSGANVLTF.